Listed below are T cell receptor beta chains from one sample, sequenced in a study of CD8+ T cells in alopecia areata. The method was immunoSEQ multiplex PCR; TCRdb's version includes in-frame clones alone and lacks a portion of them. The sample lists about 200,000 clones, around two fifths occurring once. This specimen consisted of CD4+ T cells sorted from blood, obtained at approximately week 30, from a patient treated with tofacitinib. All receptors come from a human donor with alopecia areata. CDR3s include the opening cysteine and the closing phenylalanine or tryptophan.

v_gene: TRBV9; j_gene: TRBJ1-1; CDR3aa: CASRENSKNTEAFF
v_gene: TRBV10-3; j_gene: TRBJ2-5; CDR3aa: CAISEGGGETQYF
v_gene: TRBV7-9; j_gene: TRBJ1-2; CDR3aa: CASSLGEARGYTF
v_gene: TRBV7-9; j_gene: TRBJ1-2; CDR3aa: CASSLEDAGYTF
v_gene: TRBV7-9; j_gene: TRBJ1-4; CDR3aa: CASSRPAPNEKLFF
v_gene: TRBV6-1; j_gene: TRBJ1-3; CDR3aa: CASSRDTISGNTIYF
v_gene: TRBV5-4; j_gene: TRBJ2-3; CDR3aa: CASSQIAQGTDTQYF
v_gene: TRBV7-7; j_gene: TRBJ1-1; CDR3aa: CASSKQMNTEAFF
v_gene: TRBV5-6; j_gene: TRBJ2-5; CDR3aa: CASSSLGGVAVKTQYF
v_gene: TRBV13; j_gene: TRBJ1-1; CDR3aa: CASSWGVIVNTEAFF
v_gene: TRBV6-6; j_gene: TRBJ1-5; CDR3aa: CASSYRQDNQPQHF